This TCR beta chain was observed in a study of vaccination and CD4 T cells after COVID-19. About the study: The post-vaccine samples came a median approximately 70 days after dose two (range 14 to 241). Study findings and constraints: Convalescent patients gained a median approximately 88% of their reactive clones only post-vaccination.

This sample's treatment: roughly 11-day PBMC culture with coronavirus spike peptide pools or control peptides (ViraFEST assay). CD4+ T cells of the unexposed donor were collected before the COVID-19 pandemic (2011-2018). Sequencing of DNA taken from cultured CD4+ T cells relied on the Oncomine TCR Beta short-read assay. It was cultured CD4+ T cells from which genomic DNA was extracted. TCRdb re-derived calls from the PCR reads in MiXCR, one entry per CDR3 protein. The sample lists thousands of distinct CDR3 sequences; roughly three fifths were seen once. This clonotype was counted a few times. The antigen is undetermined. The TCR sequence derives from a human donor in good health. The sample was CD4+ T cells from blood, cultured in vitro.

The CDR3 DNA follows: TGTGCCAGCACCCAGAACAGGGGCCCCAATCAGCCCCAGCATTTT. Amino acids: CASTQNRGPNQPQHF. V usage is TRBV19 and J usage is TRBJ1-5, with 7 nucleotides matching TRBD1. This CDR3 contains 15 residues. CDR1 is LNHDA and CDR2 is SQIVND in the germline V gene (reference sequence). The junction had 11 bases not matched to a gene; V was cut back by 9 bases and J by 3 bases.